These 6 T cell receptor beta chains came from one sample sequenced in a study of blood T cells in healthy people across ages. Using a J-beta primer mix together with a sample-barcoded 5' primer, a second PCR was run for about 7 to 12 cycles. TCRdb reprocessed the 5' RACE reads via MiXCR and lists one record per CDR3 protein. The sample records 700,000 to 800,000 distinct CDR3 sequences, roughly 47% being singletons. Sequencing was done on a sample of blood. These receptors came from a woman aged 60 to 75 in good health.

The V and J genes are TRBV20-1 and TRBJ2-4, with unresolved D. TRBJ2-7 matches the DNA end more closely, so the J call is doubtful. Germline V lookup: CDR1 DFQATT, CDR2 SNEGSKA (reference sequence). The CDR3 covers 12 residues. CDR3 sequence: CSARDLGHEQYF. DNA for the CDR3: TGCAGTGCTAGAGATTTAGGTCACGAGCAGTACTTC.

This clonotype appeared a few times. The chain combines TRBV20-1 with TRBJ2-1; 10 positions agree with TRBD1. CDR1 and CDR2 (germline): DFQATT, SNEGSKA (reference sequence). V lost 5 bases, J lost 13 bases, and 14 bases stayed unmatched. This CDR3 contains 14 residues. The CDR3 DNA reads TGCAGTGCTCCTGACAGGGGGCGGTTGGAGACCCAGTTCTTC. Translating it yields CSAPDRGRLETQFF.

This clonotype was seen a handful of times. The chain uses TRBV20-1 and TRBJ1-6; 7 nucleotides align to TRBD1. CDR1 and CDR2 (germline): DFQATT, SNEGSKA (reference sequence). V shed 1 base and J 4 bases; nucleotides not matched to a gene: 4. The CDR3 is 15 amino acids. The DNA of the CDR3 is TGCAGTGCTAGAGCAGGGGGGGGTTATAATTCACCCCTCCACTTT. It translates to CSARAGGGYNSPLHF.

The CDR3 DNA is TGTGCCAGCAGTGACCGACAGGGGACAGGCCGAGAAAAACTGTTTTTT. This translates into CASSDRQGTGREKLFF. The V call is TRBV25-1, the J call TRBJ1-4; 8 bases are a match to TRBD1. The CDR3 is 16 residues long. CDR1 and CDR2 from the germline V gene are MGHDK and SYGVNS. With V trimmed by 3 bases and J by 8 bases, 11 bases remained unmatched.

V and J are TRBV20-1 and TRBJ1-2; weak D call: TRBD1 (5 bases). CDR1 DFQATT and CDR2 SNEGSKA come from the germline V gene (reference sequence). The CDR3 sequence is 14 residues long. V dropped 3 bases and J dropped 5 bases, with 16 bases sitting between them. The CDR3 coding sequence is TGCAGTGCTAGGGCTCAGGGAGTAGGGTATGGCTACACCTTC. It codes for CSARAQGVGYGYTF.

J is TRBJ2-5 and V is TRBV5-1, with 9 bases matching TRBD1. CDR1 SGHRS and CDR2 YFSETQ come from the germline V gene. V lost 4 bases and J lost 2; bases outside the gene matches: 6. This CDR3 has 15 amino acids. CDR3 residues: CASSRTGERQETQYF. CDR3 nucleotide sequence: TGCGCCAGCAGCAGGACAGGGGAAAGGCAAGAGACCCAGTACTTC.